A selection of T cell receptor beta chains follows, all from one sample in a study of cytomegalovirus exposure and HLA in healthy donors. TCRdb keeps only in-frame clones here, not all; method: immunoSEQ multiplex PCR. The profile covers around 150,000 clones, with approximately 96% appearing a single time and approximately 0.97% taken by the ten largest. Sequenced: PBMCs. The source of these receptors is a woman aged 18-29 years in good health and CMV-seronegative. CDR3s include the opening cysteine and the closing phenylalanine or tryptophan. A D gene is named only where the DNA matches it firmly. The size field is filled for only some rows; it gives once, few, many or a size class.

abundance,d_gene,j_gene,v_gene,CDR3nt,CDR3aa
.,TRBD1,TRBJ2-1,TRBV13,TGTGCCAGCAGCTCCCGGGACAGGCCCTACAATGAGCAGTTCTTC,CASSSRDRPYNEQFF
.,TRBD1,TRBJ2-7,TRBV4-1,TGCGCCAGCAGCCAGGACAGGGGCAAACACACAAGCTCCTACGAGCAGTACTTC,CASSQDRGKHTSSYEQYF
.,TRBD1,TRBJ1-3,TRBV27,TGTGCCAGCAGACAACAGGGGGAGCGTGGAAACACCATATATTTT,CASRQQGERGNTIYF
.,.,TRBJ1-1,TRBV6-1,TGTGCCAGCAGGGACAGCTTGAACACTGAAGCTTTCTTT,CASRDSLNTEAFF
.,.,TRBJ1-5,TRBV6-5,TGTGCCAGCAGTCGTACTACAAGCAGCAATCAGCCCCAGCATTTT,CASSRTTSSNQPQHF
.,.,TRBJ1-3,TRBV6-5,TGTGCCAGCAGAGCCACAGGGTTTGGAAACACCATATATTTT,CASRATGFGNTIYF
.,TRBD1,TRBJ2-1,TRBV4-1,TGCGCCAGCAGCCACCCGGACAGGGCTTACAATGAGCAGTTCTTC,CASSHPDRAYNEQFF
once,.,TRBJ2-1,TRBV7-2,TGTGCCAGCAGCTTAGCACCCTACTCCTACAATGAGCAGTTCTTC,CASSLAPYSYNEQFF
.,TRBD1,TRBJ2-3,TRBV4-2,TGTGCCAGCAGCCAGGAAGGGACAGGAACACTAACAGATACGCAGTATTTT,CASSQEGTGTLTDTQYF
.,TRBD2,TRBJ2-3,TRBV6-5,TGTGCCAGCAGTTACAAGCGGGAGGTGGGCACAGATACGCAGTATTTT,CASSYKREVGTDTQYF
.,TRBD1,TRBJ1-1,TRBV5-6,TGTGCCAGCAGCTGGGGACAGGTCAGCACTGAAGCTTTCTTT,CASSWGQVSTEAFF
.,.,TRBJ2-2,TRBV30,TGTGCCTGGAGTGTAAGCGAAAGGGAGCTGTTTTTT,CAWSVSERELFF
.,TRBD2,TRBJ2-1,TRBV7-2,TGTGCCAGCAGCTTCGCGGGGGGACTAGCGTCCTACAATGAGCAGTTCTTC,CASSFAGGLASYNEQFF
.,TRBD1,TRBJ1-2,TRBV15,TGTGCCACCAGCGAAGACAGGGATGACTATGGCTACACCTTC,CATSEDRDDYGYTF